The source of this T cell receptor (beta chain) is a study of T cell responses to AZD1222 COVID-19 vaccine. Sequenced by immunoSEQ multiplex PCR; TCRdb stores in-frame clones only, minus some. There are roughly 120,000 clones in the sample; approximately 83% occur only once, and around 3.9% lies in the top ten. Study-level results: After the peak T cell response, and only then, were repertoires sampled. After two AZD1222 doses, spike-specific TCR breadth and depth rose versus day 0.

A single count supports this clone. The antigen remains unidentified. Germline lookup yields CDR1 SGHTA and CDR2 FQGTGA. CDR3 length: 13 residues. V was clipped by 5 bases and J by 0 bases, with 7 bases between them. The receptor was derived from an adult in good health. Specimen: peripheral blood, collected on day 0 of MenACWY control vaccination. The chain employs TRBV7-3 and TRBJ1-1, with a possible D match to TRBD1 (6 bases). The CDR3 nucleotides read TGTGCCAGCAGCAGACAGGTGAACACTGAAGCTTTCTTT. It specifies CASSRQVNTEAFF.